These T cell receptor beta chains were read from a single sample in a study of blood T cell repertoires in COVID-19. The protocol was immunoSEQ multiplex PCR, while the TCRdb copy is restricted to in-frame clones and leaves out a portion. Here the sample spans tens of thousands of clones, about nine tenths being singletons. Material for sequencing was peripheral blood. The source of these receptors is a human donor in a cohort sampled during active COVID-19. CDR3s include the opening cysteine and the closing phenylalanine or tryptophan. Fields, in order: V gene, D gene, clone size, J gene, CDR3 protein, CDR3 DNA. The D gene is left open where the match is weak. Some rows have no size entry. The others give once, few or many, or a class for an expanded clone.

>TRBV14|TRBD1|-|TRBJ1-5
CASSQVSRTGLVQPQHF
TGTGCCAGCAGCCAAGTTTCCAGGACAGGGCTGGTTCAGCCCCAGCATTTT
>TRBV3-1/TRBV3-2|TRBD2|-|TRBJ2-3
CASSHTGTSGIADTQYF
TGTGCCAGCAGCCATACTGGGACTAGCGGGATCGCAGATACGCAGTATTTT
>TRBV7-9|-|-|TRBJ2-1
CASSPSSHEQFF
TGTGCCAGCAGCCCTAGCAGCCATGAGCAGTTCTTC
>TRBV6-1|-|once|TRBJ2-1
CASSEANDPTRPNEQFF
TGTGCCAGCAGTGAAGCGAACGACCCAACTAGGCCCAATGAGCAGTTCTTC
>TRBV6-6|TRBD2|-|TRBJ2-6
CASSPLAGGSGANVLTF
TGTGCCAGCAGTCCGCTAGCGGGAGGTTCTGGGGCCAACGTCCTGACTTTC
>TRBV19|-|-|TRBJ1-5
CASSTTGDQPQHF
TGTGCCAGTAGTACCACAGGAGATCAGCCCCAGCATTTT
>TRBV7-3|TRBD2|-|TRBJ2-5
CASSPGTSGPQETQYF
TGTGCCAGCAGTCCCGGGACTAGCGGACCACAAGAGACCCAGTACTTC
>TRBV15|-|-|TRBJ2-1
CATSRLLGEATEQFF
TGTGCCACCAGCAGACTCCTTGGGGAGGCGACGGAGCAGTTCTTC
>TRBV27|TRBD2|-|TRBJ2-4
CASSPGGGRALAKNIQYF
TGTGCCAGCAGCCCTGGGGGCGGGAGGGCCCTAGCCAAAAACATTCAGTACTTC
>TRBV7-8|-|-|TRBJ1-6
CASHQEDNSPLHF
TGTGCCAGTCATCAGGAGGATAATTCACCCCTCCACTTT
>TRBV7-9|-|-|TRBJ1-1
CASSLQGIGTEAFF
TGTGCCAGCAGCTTACAGGGCATCGGCACTGAAGCTTTCTTT
>TRBV9|TRBD2|-|TRBJ2-2
CASSVAFNGGASGELFF
TGTGCCAGCAGCGTAGCTTTCAACGGGGGGGCCTCCGGGGAGCTGTTTTTT
>TRBV6-2/TRBV6-3|TRBD2|-|TRBJ2-1
CASSSLLAGGPNEQFF
TGTGCCAGCAGTTCCCTACTAGCGGGGGGGCCCAATGAGCAGTTCTTC
>TRBV13|TRBD1|-|TRBJ1-3
CASSSMGGQQGSGNTIYF
TGTGCCAGCAGTTCGATGGGCGGACAACAGGGGTCAGGAAACACCATATATTTT
>TRBV4-1|-|-|TRBJ2-2
CASSPLVTGELFF
TGCGCCAGCAGCCCTCTTGTCACCGGGGAGCTGTTTTTT
>TRBV7-2|TRBD1|-|TRBJ2-1
CASSFLDRDLREQFF
TGTGCCAGCAGCTTCCTTGACAGGGATCTACGCGAGCAGTTCTTC
>TRBV3-1/TRBV3-2|-|-|TRBJ2-2
CASSPRPSGELFF
TGTGCCAGCAGCCCGCGTCCCTCCGGGGAGCTGTTTTTT
>TRBV28|-|-|TRBJ2-7
CASSFRSGIYEQYF
TGTGCCAGCAGTTTCCGCTCCGGGATCTACGAGCAGTACTTC
>TRBV6-5|TRBD1|once|TRBJ1-2
CASTSDRGYGYTF
TGTGCCAGCACGTCGGACAGGGGGTATGGCTACACCTTC